These T cell receptor beta chains were read from a single sample in a study of control samples from healthy donors and cancer patients. The data were produced by immunoSEQ multiplex PCR, yet TCRdb's version contains in-frame clones alone and is incomplete. The sample records more than 85,000 clones, approximately 90% being singletons. The sample comprised blood. The receptors here all came from a human donor in good health. The donor label of this sample is uncertain. The CDR3 runs from the conserved cysteine through the conserved F or W. Fields, in order: clone size, V gene, J gene, D gene, CDR3 protein, CDR3 DNA. D genes are given only for firm matches. Some rows mark clone size as missing; the rest say once, few, many or name a class of expanded clone.

abundance: NA; v_gene: TRBV4-3; j_gene: TRBJ1-2; d_gene: NA; CDR3aa: CASSQGRTRGNYGYTF; CDR3nt: TGCGCCAGCAGCCAAGGCAGGACCCGGGGCAACTATGGCTACACCTTC
abundance: NA; v_gene: TRBV3-1/TRBV3-2; j_gene: TRBJ2-2; d_gene: NA; CDR3aa: CASSQSTGGFGELFF; CDR3nt: TGTGCCAGCAGCCAATCAACCGGAGGGTTCGGGGAGCTGTTTTTT
abundance: once; v_gene: TRBV18; j_gene: TRBJ2-1; d_gene: NA; CDR3aa: CASSPQETQTYNEQFF; CDR3nt: TGTGCCAGCTCACCACAGGAGACACAAACCTACAATGAGCAGTTCTTC
abundance: NA; v_gene: TRBV19; j_gene: TRBJ1-2; d_gene: NA; CDR3aa: CATRGQNYGYTF; CDR3nt: TGTGCCACTAGAGGACAGAACTATGGCTACACCTTC
abundance: NA; v_gene: TRBV7-9; j_gene: TRBJ2-5; d_gene: NA; CDR3aa: CASSLVQRETQYF; CDR3nt: TGTGCCAGCAGCTTAGTTCAGAGGGAGACCCAGTACTTC
abundance: NA; v_gene: TRBV21-1; j_gene: TRBJ2-7; d_gene: NA; CDR3aa: CASSKQGDYEQYF; CDR3nt: TGTGCCAGCAGCAAACAGGGGGACTACGAGCAGTACTTC
abundance: NA; v_gene: TRBV9; j_gene: TRBJ1-6; d_gene: NA; CDR3aa: CASSGPGGVHNSPLHF; CDR3nt: TGTGCCAGCAGCGGCCCGGGGGGGGTTCATAATTCACCCCTCCACTTT
abundance: NA; v_gene: TRBV11-3; j_gene: TRBJ2-2; d_gene: NA; CDR3aa: CASSLVSGQTGELFF; CDR3nt: TGTGCCAGCAGCTTAGTCTCTGGACAGACCGGGGAGCTGTTTTTT
abundance: NA; v_gene: TRBV6-6; j_gene: TRBJ1-4; d_gene: NA; CDR3aa: CASTMGLNREKLFF; CDR3nt: TGTGCCAGCACCATGGGCCTTAATCGGGAAAAACTGTTTTTT
abundance: NA; v_gene: TRBV6-6; j_gene: TRBJ2-3; d_gene: NA; CDR3aa: CASSRSADTQYF; CDR3nt: TGTGCCAGCAGCCGGTCTGCTGATACGCAGTATTTT
abundance: NA; v_gene: TRBV9; j_gene: TRBJ2-1; d_gene: TRBD1; CDR3aa: CASSAFGTGVGEQFF; CDR3nt: TGTGCCAGCAGCGCCTTCGGGACAGGGGTCGGTGAGCAGTTCTTC
abundance: NA; v_gene: TRBV6-5; j_gene: TRBJ2-7; d_gene: TRBD1; CDR3aa: CASSYLAGGITYEQYF; CDR3nt: TGTGCCAGCAGTTACTTGGCAGGGGGCATAACCTACGAGCAGTACTTC
abundance: NA; v_gene: TRBV6-5; j_gene: TRBJ2-7; d_gene: TRBD2; CDR3aa: CATGLAGSYEQYF; CDR3nt: TGTGCCACCGGACTAGCGGGTTCCTACGAGCAGTACTTC
abundance: NA; v_gene: TRBV2; j_gene: TRBJ1-3; d_gene: TRBD1; CDR3aa: CASSRGDRGRGNTIYF; CDR3nt: TGTGCCAGCAGCCGAGGGGACAGGGGAAGAGGAAACACCATATATTTT